The 2 T cell receptor beta chains reported below all come from one sample, sequenced in a study of T cell responses to AZD1222 COVID-19 vaccine. Data came from immunoSEQ multiplex PCR; TCRdb stores just in-frame clones and leaves some out. Here the sample spans roughly 150,000 clones, roughly 90% being singletons. Sequenced here: peripheral blood, sampled 28 days after the second AZD1222 dose. Receptors were obtained from an adult who received the AZD1222 COVID-19 vaccine.

This clone was observed once. The chain has TRBV7-3 and TRBJ1-5; 7 bases line up with TRBD1. Germline V gene lookup returns CDR1 SGHTA and CDR2 FQGTGA. The CDR3 is 16 amino acids. J was trimmed by 3 bases and V by 2 bases; bases with no gene match: 7. The CDR3 sequence: CASSLAETGNNQPQHF. In DNA form, the CDR3 reads TGTGCCAGCAGCTTAGCGGAGACAGGGAACAATCAGCCCCAGCATTTT.

The rearrangement uses TRBV12-3 or TRBV12-4 and TRBJ2-3; no clear D gene. Trimming took off 6 bases at V and 1 base at J, with 8 bases between the two ends. The CDR3 spans 13 residues. CDR3 loop: CASRLTRTDTQYF. The CDR3 coding sequence is TGTGCCAGCAGATTGACACGCACAGATACGCAGTATTTT.